Given below is one T cell receptor (beta chain) in context. What it binds is not known. With no exception, relapse followed autologous stem cell transplantation in all patients, and brentuximab vedotin exposure varied. The source of the sample is a study of PD-1 blockade in classical Hodgkin lymphoma. Study-level background: The patients were dosed with nivolumab 3 mg/kg, infused intravenously every 2 weeks. Whole-study findings and limits: Complete responders matched newly diagnosed patients in baseline diversity.

The repertoire was sequenced with immunoSEQ multiplex PCR; TCRdb's copy has only in-frame clones and lacks some. This sample yields some 46,000 clones, of which less than 85% are seen a single time; around 22% belongs to the top ten. The CDR3 loop spans 13 amino acids. V lost 4 bases to trimming and J lost 5 bases, with 8 bases between them. Germline V lookup: CDR1 SGHDN, CDR2 FVKESK. The receptor comes from a human donor with classical Hodgkin lymphoma. The material was peripheral blood mononuclear cells (PBMCs), obtained before the second cycle of nivolumab. The gene calls are TRBV14 and TRBJ1-4; no reliable D call. The CDR3 loop is CASSPRLNEKLFF. The CDR3 coding sequence is TGTGCCAGCAGCCCCCGGTTAAATGAAAAACTGTTTTTT.